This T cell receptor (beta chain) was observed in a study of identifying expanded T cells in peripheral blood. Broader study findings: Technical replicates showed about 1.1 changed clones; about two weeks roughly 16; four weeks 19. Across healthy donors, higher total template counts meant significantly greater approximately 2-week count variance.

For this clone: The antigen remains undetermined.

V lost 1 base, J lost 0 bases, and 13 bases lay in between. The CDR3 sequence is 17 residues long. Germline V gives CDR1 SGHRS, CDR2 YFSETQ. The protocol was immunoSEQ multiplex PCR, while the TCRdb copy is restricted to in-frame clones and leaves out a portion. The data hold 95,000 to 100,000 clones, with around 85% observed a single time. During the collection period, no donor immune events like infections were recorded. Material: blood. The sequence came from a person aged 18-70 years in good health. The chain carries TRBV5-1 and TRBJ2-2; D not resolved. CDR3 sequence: CASSLPPPDSNTGELFF. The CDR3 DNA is TGCGCCAGCAGCTTGCCCCCCCCAGATTCGAACACCGGGGAGCTGTTTTTT.